A single sample gave rise to the 3 T cell receptor beta chains below, sequenced in a study of T cell changes during pregnancy in multiple sclerosis. Generated by immunoSEQ multiplex PCR, the TCRdb table keeps only in-frame clones and is missing some. This sample yields roughly 30,000 clones, of which 80% to 90% are seen a single time; less than 0.9% belongs to the top ten. The source material was CD4+ T cells from peripheral blood mononuclear cells, sampled in the first trimester of pregnancy. The receptors come from a female donor in good health, enrolled as a control in a pregnancy study.

The chain carries TRBV11-2 and TRBJ1-2; 9 positions match TRBD1. Germline V lookup: CDR1 SGHAT, CDR2 FQNNGV. The CDR3 covers 15 residues. Trimming at V came to 1 base and at J to 5 bases, leaving 5 bases not matched to a gene. The CDR3 DNA is TGTGCCAGCAGCTTAGTAGGTGGGACAGGGTATGGCTACACCTTC. This sequence encodes CASSLVGGTGYGYTF.

This clone appeared once. The chain links TRBV9 to TRBJ2-3; the match to TRBD1 covers 10 bases. The V gene's germline CDR1 is SGDLS and CDR2 YYNGEE. V lost 6 bases, J lost 5 bases, and 6 bases stayed unmatched. CDR3 length: 14 residues. The CDR3 bases are TGTGCCAGCAACCTAGGACAGGGGGGAGATACGCAGTATTTT. Amino acids: CASNLGQGGDTQYF.

V gene TRBV10-3 combines with J gene TRBJ2-7; D is perhaps TRBD1 (6 bases). The CDR3 runs 15 residues. V shed 4 bases and J shed 2 bases, with 15 bases lying between them. Germline V lookup: CDR1 ENHRY, CDR2 SYGVKD. As DNA, the CDR3 is TGTGCCATCAGTGGCAGGACAGTCCTTGCCTACGAGCAGTACTTC. Its protein is CAISGRTVLAYEQYF.